Listed here are 5 T cell receptor beta chains from one sample, sequenced in a study of CD8 T cells in Susac syndrome (dated by TCRdb to the late 2010s). Libraries were built with the immunoSEQ multiplex PCR assay. RNA was extracted using the RNeasy kit, and roughly 0.45 to 1 microgram was reverse transcribed with random hexamers. TCRdb applied fastp at Q25 and MiXCR to the public reads, then kept only in-frame beta chains. Rows matching on CDR3 protein sequence are summarized as one entry with the most common DNA and genes. This sample gives roughly 200,000 distinct CDR3 sequences in total; 95% of them show up just once. The ten largest clones capture 0.1% of the sample. Sequenced input: CD4+ T cells from PBMCs. The receptor source for this set is a human donor in good health.

V and J are TRBV20-1 and TRBJ2-5; TRBD2 agrees at 9 bases. V was pared by 5 bases and J by 6 bases, with 10 bases of the junction left unmatched. This CDR3 contains 14 residues. Looked up from germline, CDR1 is DFQATT and CDR2 is SNEGSKA (reference sequence). This CDR3 is CSAPPAGGAKTQYF. The CDR3 DNA reads as TGCAGTGCTCCGCCAGCGGGGGGAGCAAAGACCCAGTACTTC.

The chain carries TRBV7-2 and TRBJ1-2; 7 positions match TRBD1. CDR1 is SGHTA and CDR2 is FQGNSA in the germline V gene. This CDR3 has 16 residues. J lost 8 bases, V lost 5 bases, and 17 bases had no gene match. The CDR3 DNA reads as TGTGCCAGCAGCATACAATCGACAGGGCCAGTTGGAGGCTACACCTTC. Its protein product is CASSIQSTGPVGGYTF.

The chain is built from TRBV20-1 and TRBJ2-3, with 8 nucleotides matching TRBD2. The CDR3 runs 15 residues. J was trimmed by 3 bases and V by 5 bases; bases with no gene match: 10. The germline V gene encodes CDR1 DFQATT and CDR2 SNEGSKA (reference sequence). DNA for the CDR3: TGCAGTGCTCTCCCGGGAGGGTTGGGAACAGATACGCAGTATTTT. Encoded protein: CSALPGGLGTDTQYF.

Worth noting for this clonotype: At one end, the junction sequence differs from germline, possibly due to a read error. This chain uses TRBV20-1 with TRBJ1-4; maybe TRBD1 (6 bases). Germline CDR1 DFQATT, CDR2 SNEGSKA (reference sequence). This CDR3 region has 13 residues. CDR3 sequence reads: CSVGQTTNEKLFF. CDR3 in DNA: TGCAGTGTCGGACAGACAACGAATGAAAAACTGTTTTTT.

This chain uses TRBV19 with TRBJ2-7; no clear D gene. V shed 5 bases and J shed 0 bases, with 11 bases lying between them. The CDR3 sequence is 14 residues long. Germline CDR1 LNHDA, CDR2 SQIVND (reference sequence). The CDR3 nucleotides are TGTGCCAGTAGTCCGCTAGATAACTCCTACGAGCAGTACGTC. This encodes CASSPLDNSYEQYV.